These 3 T cell receptor beta chains were sequenced from one sample in a study of shared clonotypes between healthy human individuals. Generated by immunoSEQ multiplex PCR, the TCRdb table keeps only in-frame clones and is missing some. Among about 530,000 clones, 90% to 97% were seen once, and the ten largest hold less than 0.06%. Sequencing was performed on naive CD4+ T cells sorted from blood. Subset reported: CD45RA+ positively selected. The receptors stem from a woman younger than 45 in good health.

V is TRBV12-5 and J is TRBJ2-3; D is perhaps TRBD1 (6 bases). The V and J ends lost 5 bases and 0 bases respectively, with 9 bases between them. Germline V gene sequence: CDR1 LGHNT, CDR2 FRNRAP. The CDR3 consists of 14 residues. CDR3 nucleotide sequence: TGTGCTAGTGGTCCCGGACAGAGCACAGATACGCAGTATTTT. Protein sequence: CASGPGQSTDTQYF.

The chain carries TRBV5-1 and TRBJ2-1; D is undetermined. Trimming took 0 bases from V and 10 from J, leaving 17 bases between them. The CDR3 spans 15 residues. Germline loops: CDR1 SGHRS, CDR2 YFSETQ. The chain's CDR3 is CASSLASRWGREQFF. DNA for the CDR3: TGCGCCAGCAGCTTGGCCTCCCGGTGGGGTCGCGAGCAGTTCTTC.

The J gene is TRBJ2-1, the V gene TRBV28; no definite D call. The CDR3 covers 15 residues. The V end lost 6 bases, the J end lost 1 base, and 13 bases lay between the germline ends. Germline V gives CDR1 MDHEN, CDR2 SYDVKM. The CDR3, as DNA: TGTGCCAGCAGCCCCGCCGGTTCGTCCTACAATGAGCAGTTCTTC. As protein: CASSPAGSSYNEQFF.